The 27 T cell receptor beta chains below all came from one sample that was sequenced in a study of T cells in Graves' hyperthyroidism and ophthalmopathy. RNA transcripts yielded amplified TCR beta CDR3 regions. With the HTBI primer set, the TCR CDR3 went through a first round of RT-PCR. One entry per CDR3 protein results from TCRdb running MiXCR on the multiplex PCR reads. Of 500,000 to 600,000 distinct CDR3 sequences listed, roughly a sixth were seen once; the top ten hold roughly 18%. The sequenced material came from blood. The receptor set was obtained from a woman aged 18-35 years with Graves' hyperthyroidism.

The genes are TRBV30 and TRBJ1-3; D remains ambiguous. Germline lookup yields CDR1 GTSNPN and CDR2 SVGIG (reference sequence). Trimming took 5 bases from V and 1 from J, leaving 12 bases between them. This CDR3 contains 14 residues. The CDR3 DNA follows: TGTGCCTGGTACGCCCCGGGTTCTGGAAACACCATATATTTT. Its protein is CAWYAPGSGNTIYF.

This clonotype was observed a handful of times. The chain joins TRBV19 to TRBJ2-2; D may be TRBD1 or TRBD2 (5 bases each). The V gene's germline CDR1 is LNHDA and CDR2 SQIVND (reference sequence). Trimming pared 3 bases from V and 10 bases from J, leaving 18 bases between. The CDR3 totals 15 residues. CDR3 sequence reads: CASSIGAGRVEELFF. The CDR3, as DNA: TGTGCCAGTAGTATCGGGGCAGGGAGAGTAGAGGAGCTGTTTTTT.

This clonotype has at least ten counts. The chain uses TRBV7-2 and TRBJ2-1; 9 nucleotides agree with TRBD2. From germline, CDR1 is SGHTA and CDR2 FQGNSA. The J segment lost 7 bases and the V segment lost 2 bases, leaving 9 bases of the junction unmatched. The CDR3 sequence is 16 residues long. CDR3 amino acids: CASSLHPGLAMNEQFF. The DNA for the CDR3 is TGTGCCAGCAGCTTACATCCGGGACTAGCTATGAATGAGCAGTTCTTC.

In its sample, this clonotype was seen a few times. V and J are TRBV20-1 and TRBJ1-4; the match to TRBD1 covers 7 bases. CDR1 is DFQATT, CDR2 SNEGSKA, per germline (reference sequence). The CDR3 is made up of 13 amino acids. After removal of 6 bases from V and 7 bases from J, the junction contained 8 bases not matched to a gene. CDR3 loop: CSAKTGSGEKLFF. The CDR3, as DNA: TGCAGTGCAAAGACAGGGAGCGGTGAAAAACTGTTTTTT.

Points on this clonotype: A much larger clone lies a single base off, so this may be a read error. The chain links TRBV2 to TRBJ2-5; 8 bases agree with TRBD2. After removal of 6 bases from V and 5 bases from J, the junction contained 11 bases not matched to a gene. The CDR3 has 15 amino acids. Germline values: CDR1 SNHLY, CDR2 FYNNEI. This chain's CDR3 is CASSGGALSGETQYF. CDR3 in DNA: TGTGCCAGCAGCGGGGGGGCCCTGAGCGGTGAGACCCAGTACTTC.

Many counts were recorded for this clonotype. The rearrangement links TRBV28 to TRBJ2-2, with TRBD1 identical over 10 bases. The CDR3 length is 15 residues. With V trimmed by 7 bases and J by 3 bases, 5 bases remained unmatched. Germline CDR1 and CDR2: MDHEN and SYDVKM. CDR3 coding DNA: TGTGCCAGCAATAGACAGGGGGCTGACACCGGGGAGCTGTTTTTT. Translation gives CASNRQGADTGELFF. The full variable domain, in which reference TRBV28 and TRBJ2-2 provide the parts outside the CDR3, is DVKVTQSSRYLVKRTGEKVFLECVQDMDHENMFWYRQDPGLGLRLIYFSYDVKMKEKGDIPEGYSVSREKKERFSLILESASTNQTSMYLCASNRQGADTGELFFGEGSRLTVL.

This clonotype was found a few times. V is TRBV7-2 and J is TRBJ2-7; the D gene is possibly TRBD2 (6 bases). Trimming pared 1 base from V and 2 bases from J, leaving 12 bases between. From germline, CDR1 is SGHTA and CDR2 FQGNSA. The length of the CDR3 is 15 residues. The CDR3 DNA reads TGTGCCAGCAGCTTAGAACTCGGCGGGACCTACGAGCAGTACTTC. Translated: CASSLELGGTYEQYF.

The V and J genes are TRBV27 and TRBJ2-5, with 7 bases that match TRBD1. In germline, CDR1 is MNHEY, CDR2 SMNVEV (reference sequence). CDR3 size: 14 residues. V gave up 7 bases and J gave up 1 base; unmatched junction bases: 6. CDR3 residues: CASNRQGSQETQYF. The CDR3 coding sequence is TGTGCCAGCAACCGACAGGGATCCCAAGAGACCCAGTACTTC.

This clonotype occurred many times. The J gene is TRBJ2-3, the V gene TRBV20-1, with D possibly being TRBD2 (6 bases). The CDR3 consists of 15 residues. Germline assignment: CDR1 DFQATT and CDR2 SNEGSKA (reference sequence). The V gene lost 0 bases and the J gene lost 5 bases, with 15 bases spanning the gap. The CDR3 spells CSARDPGTLEDTQYF. The CDR3 region has the DNA TGCAGTGCTAGAGATCCCGGGACTCTGGAAGATACGCAGTATTTT.

The rearrangement links TRBV5-1 to TRBJ2-1, with D perhaps TRBD2 (6 bases). The CDR3 contains 17 residues. The V end was cut by 6 bases, the J end by 0 bases, with 19 bases between. CDR1 is SGHRS, CDR2 YFSETQ, per germline. CDR3 protein: CASTLRDFSSSYNEQFF. The CDR3 DNA follows: TGCGCCAGCACCCTACGGGACTTTTCGAGCTCCTACAATGAGCAGTTCTTC.

This clonotype was counted at least ten times. The chain combines TRBV15 with TRBJ2-7, with 8 bases matching TRBD2. CDR1 LNHNV and CDR2 YYDKDF come from the germline V gene (reference sequence). V trimming: 5 bases; J trimming: 0 bases; junction bases outside the gene matches: 9. This CDR3 is 16 amino acids long. The CDR3 DNA follows: TGTGCCACCAGCCCCGAGGTGGCGGGAGGCTCCTACGAGCAGTACTTC. Translating it yields CATSPEVAGGSYEQYF. The full variable domain, in which reference TRBV15 and TRBJ2-7 provide the parts outside the CDR3, is DAMVIQNPRYQVTQFGKPVTLSCSQTLNHNVMYWYQQKSSQAPKLLFHYYDKDFNNEADTPDNFQSRRPNTSFCFLDIRSPGLGDTAMYLCATSPEVAGGSYEQYFGPGTRLTVT.

This clonotype occurred many times. This sequence joins TRBV7-3 and TRBJ1-1; D is unresolved. Deletions cut 5 bases from V and 3 bases from J, with 16 bases between. The CDR3 covers 15 residues. Germline CDR1 and CDR2: SGHTA and FQGTGA. In DNA form, the CDR3 reads TGTGCCAGCAGCCCCGACCGGGTTCGGTACACTGAAGCTTTCTTT. Translation gives CASSPDRVRYTEAFF.

V and J are TRBV7-9 and TRBJ2-7; a weak D match, TRBD1 (5 bases). The CDR3 runs to 15 residues. Germline CDR1 SEHNR, CDR2 FQNEAQ (reference sequence). With 3 bases removed from V and 0 bases from J, the gap between germline ends came to 12 bases. The CDR3 sequence: CASSLAGKSSYEQYF. The CDR3 nucleotides are TGTGCCAGCAGCTTGGCAGGGAAAAGCTCCTACGAGCAGTACTTC.

This clonotype was found many times. The V gene is TRBV15, the J gene TRBJ1-5; unclear D gene. Trimming pared 3 bases from V and 3 bases from J, leaving 6 bases between. CDR3 length: 13 amino acids. Germline loops: CDR1 LNHNV, CDR2 YYDKDF (reference sequence). CDR3 nucleotide sequence: TGTGCCACCAGCAGCAGTCTCAATCAGCCCCAGCATTTT. Translated: CATSSSLNQPQHF.

The sample holds many counts of this clonotype. CDR3 protein: CASSLWSGRVYNEQFF. The CDR3, as DNA: TGTGCCAGCAGCTTATGGAGCGGGAGGGTTTACAATGAGCAGTTCTTC. The rearrangement uses TRBV7-8 and TRBJ2-1; TRBD2 matches 10 bases. The CDR3 totals 16 residues. The J segment lost 4 bases and the V segment lost 2 bases, leaving 5 bases of the junction unmatched. Germline-derived CDR1 and CDR2 are SGHVS and FQNEAQ.

V and J are TRBV9 and TRBJ2-1; tentative D call: TRBD2 (6 bases). The germline V gene encodes CDR1 SGDLS and CDR2 YYNGEE. V was trimmed by 3 bases and J by 5 bases, leaving 15 bases between them. CDR3 length: 15 amino acids. CDR3 nucleotide sequence: TGTGCCAGCAGCGGCCGGGACTCGAGGGACAATGAGCAGTTCTTC. Residues: CASSGRDSRDNEQFF.

This clonotype has at least ten counts. V usage is TRBV7-8 and J usage is TRBJ2-2; 13 bases match TRBD2. The germline V gene encodes CDR1 SGHVS and CDR2 FQNEAQ. The CDR3 length is 17 residues. The V gene end was trimmed by 3 bases and the J gene end by 2 bases; junction bases not matched to a gene: 3. CDR3 nucleotides: TGTGCCAGCAGCTTTGGGACTAGCGGGAAAAACACCGGGGAGCTGTTTTTT. Translated, it gives CASSFGTSGKNTGELFF.

CDR3: CASSLGLVGTGELFF. CDR3 coding DNA: TGTGCCAGCAGCCTGGGACTAGTTGGCACCGGGGAGCTGTTTTTT. The chain uses TRBV3-1 and TRBJ2-2; 8 positions agree with TRBD2. J was trimmed by 4 bases and V by 4 bases; bases with no gene match: 5. The CDR3 extends over 15 amino acids. Germline V gives CDR1 LGHDT, CDR2 YNNKEL (reference sequence).

This clonotype has at least ten counts. V and J are TRBV6-1 and TRBJ2-1; TRBD2 agrees at 10 bases. Germline CDR1 MNHNS, CDR2 SASEGT. The CDR3 is 15 amino acids. V gave up 5 bases and J gave up 12 bases; unmatched junction bases: 13. CDR3 residues: CASSLQLAGWGMQFF. The CDR3 DNA is TGTGCCAGCAGTTTGCAACTAGCGGGGTGGGGAATGCAGTTCTTC.

About this clonotype: This may come from a read error, since a much larger clone is one base off. The V gene is TRBV6-2 or TRBV6-3, the J gene TRBJ2-7; weak D call: TRBD2 (5 bases). CDR3 length equals 14 residues. V lost 8 bases and J 5 bases, leaving 19 bases between the germline ends. CDR1 is MNHEY, CDR2 SVGEGT, per germline. CDR3 in DNA: TGTGCCAGCGGCGAACCCACTTTCGGGAACGAGCAGTACTTC. It specifies CASGEPTFGNEQYF.

The J gene is TRBJ2-2, the V gene TRBV12-3 or TRBV12-4; D possibly corresponds to TRBD1 (5 bases). V was cut by 5 bases and J by 1 base, with 11 bases left in between. This CDR3 region has 15 residues. CDR3 protein: CASSEQVLNTGELFF. The CDR3 DNA is TGTGCCAGCAGTGAACAGGTGCTGAACACCGGGGAGCTGTTTTTT.

V gene TRBV2 combines with J gene TRBJ2-1; the D is unclear. With 2 bases removed from V and 10 bases from J, the gap between germline ends came to 6 bases. The CDR3 has 11 amino acids. CDR1 SNHLY and CDR2 FYNNEI come from the germline V gene. The chain's CDR3 is CASSEPPEQFF. The CDR3 nucleotides read TGTGCCAGCAGTGAACCTCCGGAGCAGTTCTTC.

This clonotype has only a few counts. V is TRBV24-1 and J is TRBJ2-6; the D gene is possibly TRBD1 (6 bases). V gave up 4 bases and J gave up 1 base, with 7 bases separating them. Per germline, CDR1 KGHDR and CDR2 SFDVKD. This CDR3 contains 15 residues. CDR3 sequence (DNA): TGTGCCACCAGTGACACAGGGTCTGGGGCCAACGTCCTGACTTTC. This gives the protein CATSDTGSGANVLTF.

This clonotype was observed at least ten times. The J gene is TRBJ2-7, the V gene TRBV12-3 or TRBV12-4; D is unresolved. The CDR3 contains 17 residues. Trimming stripped 3 bases from V and 2 bases from J, with 20 bases between. CDR3 sequence reads: CASSFLVSTEVTYEQYF. In DNA, the CDR3 is TGTGCCAGCAGTTTCTTGGTGTCGACTGAAGTTACCTACGAGCAGTACTTC.

This clonotype was detected a few times. The V and J genes are TRBV12-3 or TRBV12-4 and TRBJ1-1; tentative D call: TRBD1 (6 bases). V lost 3 bases to trimming and J lost 5 bases, with 13 bases between them. The CDR3 consists of 14 residues. The CDR3 DNA is TGTGCCAGCAGTTTTTGGGGGGCGGGGACTGAAGCTTTCTTT. This gives the protein CASSFWGAGTEAFF.

V and J are TRBV19 and TRBJ2-1; TRBD2 aligns across 8 bases. Germline loops: CDR1 LNHDA, CDR2 SQIVND (reference sequence). The J segment lost 9 bases and the V segment lost 1 base, leaving 20 bases of the junction unmatched. The CDR3 loop spans 19 amino acids. The CDR3 region has the DNA TGTGCCAGTAGTATAGGAGTGACAATGGTCCGGGAGGGCCGCCCTGAGCAGTTCTTC. Protein product: CASSIGVTMVREGRPEQFF.

In its sample, this clonotype was seen a few times. This chain connects TRBV27 to TRBJ2-7; D is unresolved. V was shortened by 1 base and J by 4 bases, with 11 bases between the two germline ends. The CDR3 contains 14 residues. The germline CDR1 and CDR2 sequences are MNHEY and SMNVEV (reference sequence). The CDR3 DNA sequence: TGTGCCAGCAGTTTATTCCGAACTGCGTACGAGCAGTACTTC. Protein: CASSLFRTAYEQYF.